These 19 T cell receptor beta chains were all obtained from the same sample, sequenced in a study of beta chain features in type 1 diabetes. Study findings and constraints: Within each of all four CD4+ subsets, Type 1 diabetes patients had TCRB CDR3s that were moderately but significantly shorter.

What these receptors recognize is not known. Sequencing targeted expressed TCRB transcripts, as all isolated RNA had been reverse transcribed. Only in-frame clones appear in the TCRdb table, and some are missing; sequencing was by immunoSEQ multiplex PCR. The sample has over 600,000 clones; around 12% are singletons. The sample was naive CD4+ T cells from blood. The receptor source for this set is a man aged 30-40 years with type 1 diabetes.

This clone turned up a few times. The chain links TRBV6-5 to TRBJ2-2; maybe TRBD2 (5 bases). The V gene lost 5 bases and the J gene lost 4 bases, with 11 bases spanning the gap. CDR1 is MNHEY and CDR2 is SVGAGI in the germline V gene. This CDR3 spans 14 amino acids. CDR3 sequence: CASSPDYFTGELFF. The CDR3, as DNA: TGTGCCAGCAGTCCCGACTACTTCACCGGGGAGCTGTTTTTT.

The CDR3 nucleotides are TGTGCCAGCAGACCATCCACAGATACGCAGTATTTT. Residues: CASRPSTDTQYF. The chain joins TRBV2 to TRBJ2-3; no definite D call. V lost 6 bases to trimming and J lost 2 bases, with 6 bases between them. Germline values: CDR1 SNHLY, CDR2 FYNNEI. The CDR3 is made up of 12 amino acids. Together with reference TRBV2 and TRBJ2-3, the CDR3 gives the full variable domain: EPEVTQTPSHQVTQMGQEVILRCVPISNHLYFYWYRQILGQKVEFLVSFYNNEISEKSEIFDDQFSVERPDGSNFTLKIRSTKLEDSAMYFCASRPSTDTQYFGPGTRLTVL.

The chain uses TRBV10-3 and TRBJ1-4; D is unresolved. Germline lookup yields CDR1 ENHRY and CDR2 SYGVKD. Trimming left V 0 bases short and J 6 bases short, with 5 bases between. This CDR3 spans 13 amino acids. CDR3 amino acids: CAISESTDEKLFF. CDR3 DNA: TGTGCCATCAGTGAGTCCACGGATGAAAAACTGTTTTTT.

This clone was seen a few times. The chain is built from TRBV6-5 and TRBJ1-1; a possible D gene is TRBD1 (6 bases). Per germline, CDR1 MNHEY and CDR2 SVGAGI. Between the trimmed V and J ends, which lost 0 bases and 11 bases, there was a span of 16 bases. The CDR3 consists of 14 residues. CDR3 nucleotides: TGTGCCAGCAGTTACTCGAGAGGCGAGAGGGGGGCTTTCTTT. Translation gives CASSYSRGERGAFF.

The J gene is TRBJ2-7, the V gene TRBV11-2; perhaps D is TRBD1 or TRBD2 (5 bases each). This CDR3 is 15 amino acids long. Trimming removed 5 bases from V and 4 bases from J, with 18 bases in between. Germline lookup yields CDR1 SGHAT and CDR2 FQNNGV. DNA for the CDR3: TGTGCCAGCAGCCCCCGAGGGCAGGGTCCGTACGAGCAGTACTTC. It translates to CASSPRGQGPYEQYF.

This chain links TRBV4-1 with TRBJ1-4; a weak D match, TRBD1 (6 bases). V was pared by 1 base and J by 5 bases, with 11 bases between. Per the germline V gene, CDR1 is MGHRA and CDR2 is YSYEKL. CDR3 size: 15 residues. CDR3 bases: TGCGCCAGCAGCCAAGGTTGGGGGGCGAATGAAAAACTGTTTTTT. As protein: CASSQGWGANEKLFF.

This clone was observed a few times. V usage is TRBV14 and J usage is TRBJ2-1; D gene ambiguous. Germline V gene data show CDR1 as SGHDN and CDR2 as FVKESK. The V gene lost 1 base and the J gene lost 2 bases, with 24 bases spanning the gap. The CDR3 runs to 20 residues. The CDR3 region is CASSQGGSLDGVTTYNEQFF. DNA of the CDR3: TGTGCCAGCAGCCAAGGTGGTAGTTTGGATGGAGTAACCACCTACAATGAGCAGTTCTTC.

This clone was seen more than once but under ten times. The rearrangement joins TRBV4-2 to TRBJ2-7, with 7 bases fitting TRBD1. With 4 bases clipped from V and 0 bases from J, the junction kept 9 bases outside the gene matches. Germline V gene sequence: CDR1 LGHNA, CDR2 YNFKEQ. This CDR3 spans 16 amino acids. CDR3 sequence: CASSPRQDRSSYEQYF. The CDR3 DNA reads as TGTGCCAGCAGCCCCCGGCAGGACAGGTCCTCCTACGAGCAGTACTTC.

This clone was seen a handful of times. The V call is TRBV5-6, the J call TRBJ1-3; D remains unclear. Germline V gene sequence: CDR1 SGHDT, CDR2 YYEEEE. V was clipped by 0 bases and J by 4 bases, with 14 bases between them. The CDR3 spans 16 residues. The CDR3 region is CASSLVSFDGGNTIYF. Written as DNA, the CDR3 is TGTGCCAGCAGCTTGGTTTCTTTTGATGGCGGAAACACCATATATTTT.

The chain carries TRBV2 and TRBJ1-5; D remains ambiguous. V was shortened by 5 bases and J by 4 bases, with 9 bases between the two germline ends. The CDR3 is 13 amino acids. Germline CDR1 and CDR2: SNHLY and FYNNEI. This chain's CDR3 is CASSSYGNQPQHF. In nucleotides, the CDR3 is TGTGCCAGCAGTTCTTATGGGAATCAGCCCCAGCATTTT.

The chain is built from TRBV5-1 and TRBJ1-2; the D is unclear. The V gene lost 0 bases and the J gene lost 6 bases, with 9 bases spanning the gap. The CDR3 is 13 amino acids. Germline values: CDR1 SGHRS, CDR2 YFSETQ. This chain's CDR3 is CASSLGPDDGYTF. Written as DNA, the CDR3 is TGCGCCAGCAGCTTGGGCCCCGATGATGGCTACACCTTC. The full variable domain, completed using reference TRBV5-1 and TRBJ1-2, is KAGVTQTPRYLIKTRGQQVTLSCSPISGHRSVSWYQQTPGQGLQFLFEYFSETQRNKGNFPGRFSGRQFSNSRSEMNVSTLELGDSALYLCASSLGPDDGYTFGSGTRLTVV.

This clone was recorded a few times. CDR3 sequence: CASSRGADTQYF. CDR3 nucleotide sequence: TGTGCCAGCAGCAGGGGTGCAGATACGCAGTATTTT. The chain has TRBV2 and TRBJ2-3; perhaps TRBD1 as D (6 bases). The CDR3 is made up of 12 amino acids. V lost 6 bases and J 4 bases, leaving 8 bases between the germline ends. Germline CDR1 and CDR2: SNHLY and FYNNEI.

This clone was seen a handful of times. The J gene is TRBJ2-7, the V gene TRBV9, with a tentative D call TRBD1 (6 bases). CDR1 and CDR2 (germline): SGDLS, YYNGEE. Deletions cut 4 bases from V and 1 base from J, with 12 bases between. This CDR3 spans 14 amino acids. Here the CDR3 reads CASSPRQASYEQYF. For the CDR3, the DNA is TGTGCCAGCAGCCCTCGACAGGCTTCCTACGAGCAGTACTTC.

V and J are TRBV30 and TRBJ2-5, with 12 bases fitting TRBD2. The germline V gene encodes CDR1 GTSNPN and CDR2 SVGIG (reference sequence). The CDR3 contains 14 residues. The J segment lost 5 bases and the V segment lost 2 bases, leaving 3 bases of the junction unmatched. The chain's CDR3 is CAWSILAGGETQYF. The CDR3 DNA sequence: TGTGCCTGGAGTATCCTAGCGGGGGGGGAGACCCAGTACTTC.

CDR3 nucleotide sequence: TGTGCCAGCAGCTTGGGGCCACTCAGTAATGAAAAACTGTTTTTT. This encodes CASSLGPLSNEKLFF. V gene TRBV7-2 combines with J gene TRBJ1-4, with D possibly being TRBD1 (5 bases). The V and J ends lost 3 bases and 4 bases respectively, with 12 bases between them. The CDR3 is made up of 15 amino acids. Germline lookup yields CDR1 SGHTA and CDR2 FQGNSA.

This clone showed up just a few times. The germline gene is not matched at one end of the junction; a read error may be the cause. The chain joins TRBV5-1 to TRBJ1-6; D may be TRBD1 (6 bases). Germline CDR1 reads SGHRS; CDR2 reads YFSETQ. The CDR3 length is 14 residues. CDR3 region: CASRLGDKDSPLHF. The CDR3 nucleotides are TGCGCCAGCAGATTGGGGGACAAAGATTCACCCCTCCACTTT.

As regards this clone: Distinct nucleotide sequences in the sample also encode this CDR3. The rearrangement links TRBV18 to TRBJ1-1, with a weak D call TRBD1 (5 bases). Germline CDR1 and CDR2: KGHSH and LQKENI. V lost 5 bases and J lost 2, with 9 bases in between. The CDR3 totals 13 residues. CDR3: CASSGGENTEAFF. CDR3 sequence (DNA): TGTGCCAGCTCAGGGGGGGAAAACACTGAAGCTTTCTTT.

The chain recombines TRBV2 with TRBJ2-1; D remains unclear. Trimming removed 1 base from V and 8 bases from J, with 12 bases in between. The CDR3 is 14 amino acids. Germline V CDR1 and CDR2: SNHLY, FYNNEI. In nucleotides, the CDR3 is TGTGCCAGCAGTGAAGGCGGTGGGGTCGATGAGCAGTTCTTC. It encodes CASSEGGGVDEQFF.

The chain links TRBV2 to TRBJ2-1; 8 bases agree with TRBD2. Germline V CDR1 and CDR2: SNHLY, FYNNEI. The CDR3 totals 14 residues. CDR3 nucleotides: TGTGCAAGCCGCCCGGGGACTAGTGGCAATGAGCAGTTCTTC. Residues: CASRPGTSGNEQFF.